The 4 T cell receptor beta chains below all came from one sample that was sequenced in a study of beta chain features in type 1 diabetes. Expressed TCRB transcripts got sequenced, as all isolated RNA was reverse transcribed. Profiled with immunoSEQ multiplex PCR; TCRdb holds only in-frame clones, not every one. The table has roughly 140,000 clones, 6.9% seen once. Sequencing input: central memory CD4+ T cells from blood. These receptors were collected from a woman aged 30 to 39 in good health.

The rearrangement uses TRBV6-1 and TRBJ1-5; D is ambiguous. The CDR3 is 16 amino acids. V shed 0 bases and J shed 2 bases, with 11 bases lying between them. Germline lookup yields CDR1 MNHNS and CDR2 SASEGT. CDR3 residues: CASSEARLAGNQPQHF. The CDR3, as DNA: TGTGCCAGCAGTGAAGCGAGGTTGGCGGGCAATCAGCCCCAGCATTTT.

This clone occurred a few times. This chain uses TRBV19 with TRBJ2-1; D is unclear. This CDR3 comprises 12 residues. Germline V CDR1 and CDR2: LNHDA, SQIVND (reference sequence). V was shortened by 4 bases and J by 6 bases, with 7 bases between the two germline ends. DNA of the CDR3: TGTGCCAGTAGTACCCCTCCCAATGAGCAGTTCTTC. Translated: CASSTPPNEQFF.

This chain links TRBV6-5 with TRBJ1-2; D gene ambiguous. From germline, CDR1 is MNHEY and CDR2 SVGAGI. The CDR3 length is 11 residues. Trimming left V 5 bases short and J 14 bases short, with 15 bases between. CDR3 sequence reads: CASSGLLSQTF. The CDR3 DNA reads as TGTGCCAGCAGTGGGCTCCTTTCTCAAACCTTC.

This clone was picked up a small number of times. This sequence joins TRBV19 and TRBJ2-5; 7 positions match TRBD1. Germline CDR1 LNHDA, CDR2 SQIVND (reference sequence). V trimming: 5 bases; J trimming: 4 bases; junction bases outside the gene matches: 4. This CDR3 contains 13 residues. The CDR3 bases are TGTGCCAGTAGTGGACAGGTGGCAGAGACCCAGTACTTC. Amino acids: CASSGQVAETQYF.